This TCR beta chain was identified during a study of blood T cell repertoires in COVID-19. Overall study: Some COVID-19 samples were acute and others convalescent; all came from the United States, Italy and Spain. T cells, B-cell-depleted T cells, or PBMCs supplied cDNA or gDNA.

CDR1 MNHEY and CDR2 SVGAGI come from the germline V gene. The V and J ends lost 8 bases and 2 bases respectively, with 10 bases between them. The CDR3 runs 12 residues. In the authors' workflow: Amplification from reference gene primers served as the basis for estimated nucleated cell counts. Some clones are missing from TCRdb's copy, which holds only in-frame ones; the method was immunoSEQ multiplex PCR. The DNA was the basis for D and trimming; V, J and clone size are from that table. The sample lists about 280,000 clones; around 86% were seen once. The chain links TRBV6-5 to TRBJ2-7; the D is unclear. Sequenced: peripheral blood. This receptor was obtained from a man aged 40-49 years with active or convalescent COVID-19. CDR3 nucleotide sequence: TGTGCCAGCGTAGACACAACCTACGAGCAGTACTTC. It encodes CASVDTTYEQYF.